Below are 27 T cell receptor beta chains sequenced from a single sample in a study of response to subunit inactivated influenza vaccine. TCRdb recomputed calls from the RT-PCR reads with MiXCR, one row per CDR3 protein. The table shows 610,000 or so distinct CDR3 sequences, with 14% occurring only once. Sample: PBMCs from blood, taken 11 to 12 days after vaccination. The source of these receptors is a man aged 50 or older who received an inactivated influenza vaccine.

This chain connects TRBV10-2 to TRBJ2-1, with 11 nucleotides matching TRBD2. The CDR3 length is 16 residues. Germline assignment: CDR1 WSHSY and CDR2 SAAADI. Germline trimming cut 3 bases from V and 8 bases from J; bases unmatched to any gene: 9. The CDR3 sequence is CASSDIAGGPADEQFF. Written as DNA, the CDR3 is TGCGCCAGCAGTGATATAGCGGGGGGGCCAGCGGATGAGCAGTTCTTC.

The J gene is TRBJ1-1, the V gene TRBV10-3; a possible D gene is TRBD1 (5 bases). The CDR3 has 13 residues. Trimming stripped 7 bases from V and 1 base from J, with 10 bases between. Germline CDR1 is ENHRY and CDR2 is SYGVKD. CDR3 nucleotides: TGTGCCATCAACGCAGGGACGAACACTGAAGCTTTCTTT. Amino acid sequence: CAINAGTNTEAFF.

The V gene is TRBV9, the J gene TRBJ2-1, with D perhaps TRBD1 or TRBD2 (7 bases each). V lost 0 bases and J 9 bases, leaving 25 bases between the germline ends. The CDR3 has 18 amino acids. Per the germline V gene, CDR1 is SGDLS and CDR2 is YYNGEE. The CDR3, as DNA: TGTGCCAGCAGCGTAGCCCCACTCATAGGGGGCGGGAGCGGTGAGCAGTTCTTC. This sequence encodes CASSVAPLIGGGSGEQFF.

The table lists this clonotype with a few counts. This sequence joins TRBV6-1 and TRBJ2-7; a weak D match, TRBD1 (8 bases). Germline assignment: CDR1 MNHNS and CDR2 SASEGT. Trimming took 6 bases from V and 1 from J, leaving 19 bases between them. The CDR3 is 16 residues long. This CDR3 reads CASRRSGTGESYEQYF. The CDR3 DNA sequence: TGTGCCAGCAGACGAAGCGGGACAGGCGAGTCCTACGAGCAGTACTTC.

This clonotype was seen only a few times. The gene calls are TRBV10-2 and TRBJ1-1, with 9 bases that match TRBD1. The CDR3 runs 13 residues. V lost 7 bases and J lost 5; bases outside the gene matches: 5. Germline V lookup: CDR1 WSHSY, CDR2 SAAADI. DNA of the CDR3: TGCGCCAGCACGGACAGGGGTCGTACTGAAGCTTTCTTT. This codes for CASTDRGRTEAFF.

The CDR3 spells CATSIAPGQSLEQYF. The CDR3 DNA follows: TGTGCCACCAGCATCGCACCGGGACAATCTTTGGAGCAGTACTTC. V and J are TRBV15 and TRBJ2-7, with a tentative D call TRBD1 (6 bases). The germline V and J ends were trimmed by 4 bases and 7 bases, with 20 bases remaining between them. Germline V gene data show CDR1 as LNHNV and CDR2 as YYDKDF (reference sequence). The CDR3 loop spans 15 amino acids.

The rearrangement links TRBV7-9 to TRBJ2-3; 8 bases fit TRBD2. The CDR3 is 16 amino acids. The V gene end was trimmed by 4 bases and the J gene end by 2 bases; junction bases not matched to a gene: 8. Germline lookup yields CDR1 SEHNR and CDR2 FQNEAQ (reference sequence). The CDR3 loop reads CASSSSAGAFTDTQYF. CDR3 DNA sequence: TGTGCCAGCAGCTCCTCAGCGGGGGCCTTCACAGATACGCAGTATTTT.

This clonotype appeared a few times. One end of the junction varies from germline; a read error may be responsible. The chain recombines TRBV7-2 with TRBJ1-1, with 8 bases aligning to TRBD1. This CDR3 is 17 amino acids long. Germline V gene lookup returns CDR1 SGHTA and CDR2 FQGNSA. CDR3 nucleotides: TGTGCCAGCACCTTATCGACAGGGGTCGTAGTGAACACTGAAGCTTTCTTT. The encoded protein is CASTLSTGVVVNTEAFF.

This clonotype has just a few counts. The V and J genes are TRBV6-1 and TRBJ1-5; a possible D gene is TRBD1 (5 bases). The CDR3 loop spans 12 amino acids. Germline loops: CDR1 MNHNS, CDR2 SASEGT. The V gene lost 8 bases and the J gene lost 6 bases, with 11 bases spanning the gap. This CDR3 reads CASESGVQPQHF. In DNA form, the CDR3 reads TGTGCCAGCGAGTCGGGGGTTCAGCCCCAGCATTTT.

Only a few counts were recorded for this clonotype. The chain has TRBV5-6 and TRBJ2-7, with unresolved D. Looked up from germline, CDR1 is SGHDT and CDR2 is YYEEEE. CDR3 size: 14 residues. Trimming removed 1 base at V and 6 bases at J, with 14 bases between. The CDR3 is CASSLPGLVGEQYF. CDR3 nucleotide sequence: TGTGCCAGCAGCTTGCCAGGCTTGGTCGGCGAGCAGTACTTC.

With respect to this clonotype: The junction differs from germline at one of its ends, possibly a read error. CDR3 nucleotides: TGTGACAGCAGATGGAAGTCTCCAGACAGGGAAATTGAAGCTTTCTTT. Residues: CDSRWKSPDREIEAFF. The chain links TRBV2 to TRBJ1-1; 7 bases match TRBD1. Germline CDR1 and CDR2: SNHLY and FYNNEI. CDR3 length: 16 residues.

This clonotype came up a few times. The rearrangement uses TRBV6-5 and TRBJ2-4; D gene uncertain. V gave up 0 bases and J gave up 4 bases, with 4 bases separating them. The CDR3 is made up of 13 amino acids. Germline-derived CDR1 and CDR2 are MNHEY and SVGAGI. The CDR3 sequence: CASSYSEKNIQYF. DNA for the CDR3: TGTGCCAGCAGTTACTCGGAGAAAAACATTCAGTACTTC.

At least ten counts were recorded for this clonotype. The chain links TRBV29-1 to TRBJ2-4; D gene ambiguous. The CDR3 runs 12 residues. CDR1 is SQVTM and CDR2 is ANQGSEA in the germline V gene. Deletions cut 4 bases from V and 8 bases from J, with 12 bases between. Here the CDR3 reads CSVADDGDIQYF. CDR3 in DNA: TGCAGCGTTGCCGACGATGGGGACATTCAGTACTTC. Using reference TRBV29-1 and TRBJ2-4 for the parts outside the CDR3, the full variable domain is SAVISQKPSRDICQRGTSLTIQCQVDSQVTMMFWYRQQPGQSLTLIATANQGSEATYESGFVIDKFPISRPNLTFSTLTVSNMSPEDSSIYLCSVADDGDIQYFGAGTRLSVL.

This clonotype turned up a few times. The V and J genes are TRBV10-1 and TRBJ2-2, with no clear D. V was clipped by 3 bases and J by 4 bases, with 3 bases between them. Germline values: CDR1 WNHNN, CDR2 SYGVQD (reference sequence). The CDR3 runs to 12 residues. Here the CDR3 DNA reads TGCGCCAGCAGTGAACCCACCGGGGAGCTGTTTTTT. It codes for CASSEPTGELFF.

The rearrangement joins TRBV5-1 to TRBJ2-7; tentative D call: TRBD2 (5 bases). CDR3 length equals 14 residues. Germline assignment: CDR1 SGHRS and CDR2 YFSETQ. With 0 bases removed from V and 6 bases from J, the gap between germline ends came to 13 bases. The CDR3 coding sequence is TGCGCCAGCAGCTTGGATGGGAGTGGGGTCGAGCAGTACTTC. Its translation: CASSLDGSGVEQYF.

The genes are TRBV3-1 and TRBJ1-5, with D perhaps matching TRBD1 (5 bases). From germline, CDR1 is LGHDT and CDR2 YNNKEL (reference sequence). The CDR3 has 15 amino acids. The ends were cut back, 1 base at V and 2 bases at J, with 9 bases in the middle. CDR3 amino acids: CASSQGTTGNQPQHF. The CDR3 DNA is TGTGCCAGCAGCCAAGGGACAACCGGCAATCAGCCCCAGCATTTT.

The chain is built from TRBV13 and TRBJ2-1; 9 nucleotides line up with TRBD2. Germline CDR1 reads PRHDT; CDR2 reads FYEKMQ (reference sequence). V lost 0 bases to trimming and J lost 7 bases; unmatched junction nucleotides: 10. The CDR3 contains 17 residues. Written as DNA, the CDR3 is TGTGCCAGCAGCTTAGGTGTTGGGGGTCTAGCGGGGAATGAGCAGTTCTTC. This encodes CASSLGVGGLAGNEQFF.

The chain is built from TRBV18 and TRBJ2-2, with D possibly matching TRBD2 (5 bases). In germline, CDR1 is KGHSH, CDR2 LQKENI. V dropped 2 bases and J dropped 4 bases, with 14 bases sitting between them. The CDR3 length is 16 residues. DNA for the CDR3: TGTGCCAGCTCACCATCCAGGACTGCTTCCACCGGGGAGCTGTTTTTT. Its protein is CASSPSRTASTGELFF.

This clonotype has just a few counts. The chain carries TRBV11-2 and TRBJ2-3; 16 nucleotides line up with TRBD2. The CDR3 extends over 18 amino acids. Trimming removed 5 bases from V and 5 bases from J; junction bases left unmatched: 10. The germline V gene has CDR1 SGHAT and CDR2 FQNNGV. The CDR3: CASSPLGLAGGLRDTQYF. DNA of the CDR3: TGTGCCAGCAGCCCCTTGGGACTAGCGGGGGGGCTTCGAGATACGCAGTATTTT.

This clonotype was recorded many times. The chain has TRBV29-1 and TRBJ1-5; 7 bases are shared with TRBD1. J was trimmed by 7 bases and V by 4 bases; bases with no gene match: 7. CDR3 size: 13 residues. In germline, CDR1 is SQVTM, CDR2 ANQGSEA. The CDR3 nucleotides are TGCAGCGTTGGTTTCGGAGGGGGCCAGCCCCAGCATTTT. It translates to CSVGFGGGQPQHF.

There are a few counts of this clonotype. The chain employs TRBV12-3 or TRBV12-4 and TRBJ2-7, with D perhaps TRBD1 (5 bases). V was clipped by 0 bases and J by 2 bases, with 8 bases between them. The CDR3 has 14 amino acids. The CDR3 loop is CASSLADNAYEQYF. The CDR3 DNA sequence: TGTGCCAGCAGTTTAGCGGACAACGCCTACGAGCAGTACTTC.

The rearrangement joins TRBV20-1 to TRBJ2-7; D may be TRBD1 (6 bases). Germline V CDR1 and CDR2: DFQATT, SNEGSKA (reference sequence). Deletions cut 0 bases from V and 3 bases from J, with 12 bases between. CDR3 length: 14 amino acids. The DNA for the CDR3 is TGCAGTGCTAGAGAGCCTACACAGGGCTACGAGCAGTACTTC. Translating gives CSAREPTQGYEQYF.

The V gene is TRBV24-1, the J gene TRBJ1-4, with 7 bases identical to TRBD1. This CDR3 has 15 amino acids. J lost 5 bases, V lost 4 bases, and 6 bases had no gene match. Germline V gives CDR1 KGHDR, CDR2 SFDVKD. In DNA form, the CDR3 reads TGTGCCACCAGTGACCCGGGACAGTCGAATGAAAAACTGTTTTTT. Protein product: CATSDPGQSNEKLFF.

Ten or more counts support this clonotype. The chain uses TRBV5-1 and TRBJ1-4; TRBD1 aligns across 8 bases. Germline-derived CDR1 and CDR2 are SGHRS and YFSETQ. V lost 1 base, J lost 3 bases, and 8 bases stayed unmatched. The CDR3 runs to 17 residues. The CDR3 region has the DNA TGCGCCAGCAGCTTGTCCCGGGACAGGAGTTCTAATGAAAAACTGTTTTTT. Amino acids: CASSLSRDRSSNEKLFF.

In this sample, this clonotype turned up many times. V is TRBV6-5 and J is TRBJ1-5; D remains unclear. The germline CDR1 and CDR2 sequences are MNHEY and SVGAGI. Trimming cost V 3 bases and J 1 base, with 4 bases left between them. The CDR3 runs 13 residues. CDR3 in amino acids: CASSYPSNQPQHF. In nucleotides, the CDR3 is TGTGCCAGCAGTTATCCCAGCAATCAGCCCCAGCATTTT.

The V gene is TRBV24-1, the J gene TRBJ2-7; D tentatively fits TRBD1 or TRBD2 (6 bases each). V gave up 2 bases and J gave up 5 bases, with 18 bases separating them. The length of the CDR3 is 16 residues. Germline V lookup: CDR1 KGHDR, CDR2 SFDVKD. The DNA of the CDR3 is TGTGCCACCAGTGATTCCTTAGCCGGGGGCCTCCACGAGCAGTACTTC. Translating gives CATSDSLAGGLHEQYF.

The V gene is TRBV30, the J gene TRBJ2-5; D is unclear. This CDR3 has 14 amino acids. The V and J ends lost 0 bases and 1 base respectively, with 9 bases between them. CDR1 and CDR2 (germline): GTSNPN, SVGIG (reference sequence). CDR3 coding DNA: TGTGCCTGGAGTGTAGGTCACTCCCAAGAGACCCAGTACTTC. This gives the protein CAWSVGHSQETQYF.